This T cell receptor beta chain is from a study of blood T cell repertoires in COVID-19 (TCRdb year 2020). Turning to the overall study: The collaborator samples originated in the United States, Italy and Spain and spanned the acute and convalescent phases of COVID-19. The dataset comprised deeply sampled blood TCRbeta repertoires from subjects exposed to, actively infected with, or recovered from COVID-19. The samples were drawn from the first 160 participants of the ongoing ImmuneRACE study and from roughly 1,300 subjects provided by 6 global collaborators. The prospective study material was composed of cDNA or gDNA derived from T cells, B-cell-depleted T cells, or PBMCs. HLA class I and class II types, where available, came from metadata supplied by the sample provider rather than from assay-based typing. A de-identified subject ID, COVID-19 status, age in years and sex were almost always included in the sample metadata. The repertoires were made available in a free public database intended to serve as a resource for research on the immune response to SARS-CoV-2.

TCRbeta CDR3 regions were amplified from genomic DNA using the immunoSEQ Assay, a bias-controlled multiplex PCR. Regarding the original processing steps: Within the assay, amplification of reference gene primers was used to estimate how many nucleated cells each sample contained. To quantify the absolute abundance of each unique TCRbeta CDR3 rearrangement, sequence reads were collapsed and filtered. For each sample, productive Simpson clonality was calculated as the square root of Simpson's diversity index across productive rearrangements. Drawn from immuneACCESS, this table holds only the in-frame rearrangements with V and J called that TCRdb kept. Clones are partly lost; checked studies trace under half to an unresolved V gene and leave the rest unexplained. Clone size and the V and J calls come from that table; the DNA yielded D and trimming. This sample comprises about 260,000 clones, about 82% of them detected only once. The ten largest clonotypes hold roughly 2% of the sample.

Enrolling through a virtual design, the prospective study's participants ranged in age from roughly 18 to 89 years and lived across some 23 United States geographic areas. To assign participants to cohorts, the prospective study relied on clinical history that participants themselves reported in a screening survey and a study questionnaire. Recovered participants in ImmuneRACE Cohort 3 were defined as having two consecutive negative NP/OP PCR tests, clearance from a healthcare professional, or resolution of symptoms. In the prospective study, mobile phlebotomists collected whole blood, serum and a nasopharyngeal or oropharyngeal swab from each participant. Additional blood draws and questionnaires over an approximately 2-month period could optionally be provided by prospective study participants. Before DNA extraction, blood samples from the prospective study were shipped at room temperature or frozen.

On this clone itself: Its antigen is unknown. No much larger clonotype is one base removed from it; base qualities were not supplied.

Cut back by 5 bases and 5 bases, the V and J ends lie 10 bases apart. The CDR3 numbers 13 residues from cysteine through phenylalanine. The sequence is cut down to CDR3 DNA, 39 bases in frame from base 1. The germline V gene (reference sequence) gives CDR1 as LNHDA and CDR2 as SQIVND. Study-wide conclusions, independent of this receptor: The quantity of clinical and demographic metadata differed by source and by participant and was supplied without curation.

This TCR came from a woman aged 50 to 60 who had recovered from COVID-19. What was sequenced was PBMCs or T cells enriched from blood (not recorded which). The rearrangement combines TRBV19 with TRBJ1-5, with the D gene not clear enough to name. The nucleotides read TGTGCCAGTAGTCGACACCTTGATCAGCCCCAGCATTTT. Its coded protein is CASSRHLDQPQHF.